A selection of T cell receptor beta chains follows, all from one sample in a study of T-cell memory formation after mild COVID-19. TCRdb re-called the 5' RACE reads through MiXCR, storing one row per CDR3 protein. In the table there are approximately 340,000 distinct CDR3 sequences, more than 15% of which are singletons. The source material was PBMCs or a T cell subset sorted from them (not recorded which). Every receptor here comes from a man younger than 35 who had mild COVID-19 (a few samples of this study predate the infection). Cell type and time point are not known. The CDR3 runs from the conserved cysteine through the conserved F or W. The D gene is left open where the match is weak. Part of the rows lack a size; the others show once, few, many or a class for expanded clones.

d_call	clone_size	v_call	j_call	cdr3_nt	cdr3_aa
.	few	TRBV19	TRBJ2-7	TGTGCCAGTAGTATGGGCCCGGGCCAACGGAATTTCGAGCAGTACTTC	CASSMGPGQRNFEQYF
.	many	TRBV20-1	TRBJ2-1	TGCAGTGCTAGAGGCCGGGACTACAATGAGCAGTTCTTC	CSARGRDYNEQFF
.	.	TRBV5-1	TRBJ1-4	TGCGCCAGCAGCCTTATGGCGGACCCAAATGAAAAACTGTTTTTT	CASSLMADPNEKLFF
.	many	TRBV25-1	TRBJ2-4	TGTGCCAGCAGTGAATTAGAAAGGGATTCTCAGTACTTC	CASSELERDSQYF
.	few	TRBV10-3	TRBJ2-3	TGTGCCATCAGTGCGCGGCGGGGGCCCACAGATACGCAGTATTTT	CAISARRGPTDTQYF
.	many	TRBV5-1	TRBJ1-2	TGCGCCAGCAGCTTGGTTTCGGTAAACTATGGCTACACCTTC	CASSLVSVNYGYTF
TRBD1	few	TRBV19	TRBJ1-1	TGTGCCAGTACCATACAGGGGAGAACTGAAGCTTTCTTT	CASTIQGRTEAFF
.	few	TRBV6-5	TRBJ2-5	TGTGCCAGCAGTTACTGGAGGAGCCAAGAGACCCAGTACTTC	CASSYWRSQETQYF
TRBD2	few	TRBV7-2	TRBJ2-5	TGTGCCAGCGGTGAAGCGGGGGGCAGGGAGACCCAGTACTTC	CASGEAGGRETQYF
TRBD1	few	TRBV7-3	TRBJ2-2	TGTGCCAGCAGCTTTCTTAGGGGGCGGAACACCGGGGAGCTGTTTTTT	CASSFLRGRNTGELFF
.	few	TRBV7-3	TRBJ1-4	TGTGCCAGCAGCTACGATGAAAAACTGTTTTTT	CASSYDEKLFF
.	.	TRBV11-1	TRBJ1-2	TGTGCCAGCAGCAGAGACACCTCTAACTATGGCTACACCTTC	CASSRDTSNYGYTF
.	.	TRBV12-2	TRBJ2-6	TGTGCAAGTCCCCCAGGTGCCGAACGTGGGGCCAACGTCCTGACTTTC	CASPPGAERGANVLTF
TRBD1	.	TRBV7-9	TRBJ1-5	TGTGCCAGCAGCTTATACAGGGGGATTGGCAATCAGCCCCAGCATTTT	CASSLYRGIGNQPQHF
.	many	TRBV7-6	TRBJ2-3	TGTGCCAGCAGCCGCCTTAGCACAGATACGCAGTATTTT	CASSRLSTDTQYF
.	many	TRBV9	TRBJ1-1	TGTGCCAGCAGCGTAGCCCCTTGGGGGGCCATGAACACTGAAGCTTTCTTT	CASSVAPWGAMNTEAFF
.	few	TRBV5-1	TRBJ1-4	TGCGCCAGCAGCAAGGACAGAAGTAATGAAAAACTGTTTTTT	CASSKDRSNEKLFF
.	.	TRBV9	TRBJ2-3	TGTGCCAGCAGCGTTAGGGTCAATCCCACAGATACGCAGTATTTT	CASSVRVNPTDTQYF
.	few	TRBV28	TRBJ1-1	TGTGCCAGCAGTTTAGCCCGGGCGGAAGCTTTCTTT	CASSLARAEAFF
.	many	TRBV5-6	TRBJ1-1	TGTGCCAGCAGCTTGGTGCCGGGGGCGGACACTGAAGCTTTCTTT	CASSLVPGADTEAFF
TRBD2	.	TRBV7-6	TRBJ2-7	TGTGCCAGCGGGGCTAGCGGGGGGGCCGAGCAGTACTTC	CASGASGGAEQYF
.	many	TRBV6-5	TRBJ2-3	TGTGCCAGCAGTTGGGACAACACAGATACGCAGTATTTT	CASSWDNTDTQYF
TRBD1	few	TRBV10-2	TRBJ2-1	TGCGCCACCAGGGACAGGGAAGATTTATACAATGAGCAGTTCTTC	CATRDREDLYNEQFF
.	.	TRBV7-9	TRBJ2-7	TGTGCCAGCAGCTTAGCGGAATACGAGCAGTACTTC	CASSLAEYEQYF
.	few	TRBV10-3	TRBJ1-1	TGTGCCATCAGTGGTAGAACAGGGAGCAATCCCACTGAAGCTTTCTTT	CAISGRTGSNPTEAFF
.	.	TRBV4-2	TRBJ2-7	TGTGCCAGCAGCCAACACGGAGCCTACGAGCAGTACTTC	CASSQHGAYEQYF
.	.	TRBV6-1	TRBJ2-3	TGTGCCAGCAGAATGCGGGGAGTGGATACGCAGTATTTT	CASRMRGVDTQYF